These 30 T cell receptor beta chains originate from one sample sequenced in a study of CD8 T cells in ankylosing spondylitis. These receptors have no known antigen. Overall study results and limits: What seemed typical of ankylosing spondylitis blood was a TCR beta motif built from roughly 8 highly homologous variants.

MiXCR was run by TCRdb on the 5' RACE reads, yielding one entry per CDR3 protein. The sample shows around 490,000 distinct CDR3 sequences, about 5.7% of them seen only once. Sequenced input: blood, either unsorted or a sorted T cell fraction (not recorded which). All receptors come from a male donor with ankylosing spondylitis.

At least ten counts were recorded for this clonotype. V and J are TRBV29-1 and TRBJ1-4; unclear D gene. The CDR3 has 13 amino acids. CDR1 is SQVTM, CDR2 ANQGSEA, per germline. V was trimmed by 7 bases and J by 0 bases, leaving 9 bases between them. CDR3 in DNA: TGCAGCGGGGCCTTGGCAACTAATGAAAAACTGTTTTTT. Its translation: CSGALATNEKLFF.

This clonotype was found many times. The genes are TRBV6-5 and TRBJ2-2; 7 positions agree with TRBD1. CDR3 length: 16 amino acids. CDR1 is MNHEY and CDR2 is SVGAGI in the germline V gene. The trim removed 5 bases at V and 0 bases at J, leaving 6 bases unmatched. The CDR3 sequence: CASSNGQVANTGELFF. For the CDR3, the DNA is TGTGCCAGCAGTAACGGACAGGTCGCGAACACCGGGGAGCTGTTTTTT.

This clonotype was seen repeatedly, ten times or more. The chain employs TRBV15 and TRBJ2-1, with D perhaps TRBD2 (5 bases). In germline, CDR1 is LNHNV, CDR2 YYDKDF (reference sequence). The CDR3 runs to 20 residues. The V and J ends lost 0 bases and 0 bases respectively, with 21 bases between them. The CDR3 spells CATSRDVGLPYAISYNEQFF. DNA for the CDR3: TGTGCCACCAGCAGAGATGTTGGACTGCCCTACGCGATCTCCTACAATGAGCAGTTCTTC.

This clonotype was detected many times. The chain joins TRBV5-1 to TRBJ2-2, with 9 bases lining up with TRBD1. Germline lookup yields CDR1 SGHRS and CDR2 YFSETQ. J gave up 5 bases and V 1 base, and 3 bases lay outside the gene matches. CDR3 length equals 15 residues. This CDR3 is CASSLSTGGTGELFF. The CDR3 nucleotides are TGCGCCAGCAGCTTGTCGACAGGGGGTACCGGGGAGCTGTTTTTT. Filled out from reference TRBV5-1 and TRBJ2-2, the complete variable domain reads KAGVTQTPRYLIKTRGQQVTLSCSPISGHRSVSWYQQTPGQGLQFLFEYFSETQRNKGNFPGRFSGRQFSNSRSEMNVSTLELGDSALYLCASSLSTGGTGELFFGEGSRLTVL.

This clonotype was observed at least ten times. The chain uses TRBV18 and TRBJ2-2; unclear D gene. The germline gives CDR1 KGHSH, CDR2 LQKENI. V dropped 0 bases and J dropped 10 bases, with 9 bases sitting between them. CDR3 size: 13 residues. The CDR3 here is CASSPPSQTELFF. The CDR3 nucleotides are TGTGCCAGCTCACCACCATCCCAGACGGAGCTGTTTTTT.

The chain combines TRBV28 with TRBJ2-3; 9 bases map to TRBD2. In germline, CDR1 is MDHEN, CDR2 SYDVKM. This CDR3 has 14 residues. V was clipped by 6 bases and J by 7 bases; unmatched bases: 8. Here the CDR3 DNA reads TGTGCCAGCAGCTCCGGGCTAGCGGGGTATACGCAGTATTTT. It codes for CASSSGLAGYTQYF.

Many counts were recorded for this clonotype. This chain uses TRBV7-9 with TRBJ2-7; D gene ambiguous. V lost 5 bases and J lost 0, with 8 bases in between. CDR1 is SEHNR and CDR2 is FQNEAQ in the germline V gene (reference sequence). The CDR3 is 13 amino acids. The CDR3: CASSPEPSYEQYF. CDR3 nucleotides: TGTGCCAGCAGCCCAGAGCCCTCCTACGAGCAGTACTTC.

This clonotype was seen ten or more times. The CDR3 nucleotides are TGTGCCACCAGCGTCCAACAATTCCTGTTTTTT. Protein: CATSVQQFLFF. The gene calls are TRBV15 and TRBJ1-4; no clear D. Looked up from germline, CDR1 is LNHNV and CDR2 is YYDKDF (reference sequence). The V end was cut by 5 bases, the J end by 14 bases, with 12 bases between. The CDR3 loop spans 11 amino acids.

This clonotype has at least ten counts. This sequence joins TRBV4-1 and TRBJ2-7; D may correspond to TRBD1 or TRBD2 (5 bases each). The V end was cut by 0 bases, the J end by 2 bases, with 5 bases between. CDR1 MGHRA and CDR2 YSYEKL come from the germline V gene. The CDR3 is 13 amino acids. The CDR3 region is CASSQEGPYEQYF. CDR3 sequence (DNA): TGCGCCAGCAGCCAAGAGGGACCCTACGAGCAGTACTTC.

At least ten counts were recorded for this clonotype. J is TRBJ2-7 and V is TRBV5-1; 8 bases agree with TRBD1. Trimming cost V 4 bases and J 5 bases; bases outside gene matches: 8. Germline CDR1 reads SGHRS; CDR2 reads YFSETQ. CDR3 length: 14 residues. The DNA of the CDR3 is TGCGCCAGCAGCCTCGGACAGGGCAGGAACGAGCAGTACTTC. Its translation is CASSLGQGRNEQYF.

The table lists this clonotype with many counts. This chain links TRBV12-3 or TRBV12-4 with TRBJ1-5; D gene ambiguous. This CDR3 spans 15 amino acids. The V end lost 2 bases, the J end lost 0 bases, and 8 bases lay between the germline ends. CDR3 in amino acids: CASSLRLLSNQPQHF. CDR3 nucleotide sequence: TGTGCCAGCAGTTTACGGCTCCTTAGCAATCAGCCCCAGCATTTT.

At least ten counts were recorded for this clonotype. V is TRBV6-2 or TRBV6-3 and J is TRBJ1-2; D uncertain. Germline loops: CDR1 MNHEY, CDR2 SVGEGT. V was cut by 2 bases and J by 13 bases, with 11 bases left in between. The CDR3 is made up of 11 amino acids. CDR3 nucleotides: TGTGCCAGCAGTTACCCCCCGCCAAGCACCTTC. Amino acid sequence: CASSYPPPSTF.

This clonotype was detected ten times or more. CDR3 in DNA: TGTGCCAGCTCACCACCGGGACAGGCAGAGACCCAGTACTTC. Protein product: CASSPPGQAETQYF. This rearrangement joins TRBV18 to TRBJ2-5; 8 bases fit TRBD1. Germline V gives CDR1 KGHSH, CDR2 LQKENI. CDR3 length: 14 amino acids. V gave up 0 bases and J gave up 4 bases; unmatched junction bases: 1.

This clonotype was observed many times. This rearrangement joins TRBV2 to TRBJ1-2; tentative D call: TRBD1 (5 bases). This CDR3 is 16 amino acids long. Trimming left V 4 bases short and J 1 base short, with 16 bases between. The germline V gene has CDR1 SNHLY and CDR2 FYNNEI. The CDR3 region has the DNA TGTGCCAGCAGTGGGGGAGCAGGGAGTAGTAACTATGGCTACACCTTC. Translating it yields CASSGGAGSSNYGYTF.

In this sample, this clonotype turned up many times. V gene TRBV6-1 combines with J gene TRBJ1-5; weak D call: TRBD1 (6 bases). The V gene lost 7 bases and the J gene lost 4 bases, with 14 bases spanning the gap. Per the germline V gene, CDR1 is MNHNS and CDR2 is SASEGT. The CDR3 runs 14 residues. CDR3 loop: CASKPGGVNQPQHF. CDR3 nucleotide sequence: TGTGCCAGCAAACCCGGGGGCGTTAATCAGCCCCAGCATTTT.

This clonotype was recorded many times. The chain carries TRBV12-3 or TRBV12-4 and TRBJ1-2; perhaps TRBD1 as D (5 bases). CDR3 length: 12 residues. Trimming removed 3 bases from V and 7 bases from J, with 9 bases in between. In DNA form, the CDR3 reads TGTGCCAGCAGTTTTGGGGGTAGTGGCTACACCTTC. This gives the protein CASSFGGSGYTF.

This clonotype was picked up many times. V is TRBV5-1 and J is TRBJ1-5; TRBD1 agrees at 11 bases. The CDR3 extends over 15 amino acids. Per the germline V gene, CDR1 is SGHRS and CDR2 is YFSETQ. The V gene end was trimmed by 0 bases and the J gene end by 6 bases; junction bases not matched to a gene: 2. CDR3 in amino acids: CASSLGGQGGQPQHF. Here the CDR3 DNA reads TGCGCCAGCAGCTTGGGGGGACAGGGGGGTCAGCCCCAGCATTTT.

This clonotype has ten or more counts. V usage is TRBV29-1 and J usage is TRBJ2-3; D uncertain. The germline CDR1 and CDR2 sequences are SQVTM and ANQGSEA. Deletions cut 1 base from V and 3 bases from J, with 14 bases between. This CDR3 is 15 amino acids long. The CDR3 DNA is TGCAGCGTTGAAGGCCCCGGGTTTGGAACAGATACGCAGTATTTT. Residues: CSVEGPGFGTDTQYF.

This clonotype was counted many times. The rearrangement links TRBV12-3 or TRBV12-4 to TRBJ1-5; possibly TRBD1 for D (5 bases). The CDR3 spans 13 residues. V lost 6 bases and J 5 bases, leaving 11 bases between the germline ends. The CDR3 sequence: CASRQGGDQPQHF. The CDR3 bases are TGTGCCAGCAGACAAGGAGGGGATCAGCCCCAGCATTTT.

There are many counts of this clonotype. This CDR3 is CASSQDESGGTDTQYF. The CDR3 coding sequence is TGTGCCAGCAGCCAAGATGAGTCGGGGGGCACAGATACGCAGTATTTT. This chain links TRBV3-1 with TRBJ2-3; D is possibly TRBD2 (6 bases). The germline CDR1 and CDR2 sequences are LGHDT and YNNKEL (reference sequence). Trimming took 0 bases from V and 1 from J, leaving 11 bases between them. This CDR3 is 16 amino acids long.

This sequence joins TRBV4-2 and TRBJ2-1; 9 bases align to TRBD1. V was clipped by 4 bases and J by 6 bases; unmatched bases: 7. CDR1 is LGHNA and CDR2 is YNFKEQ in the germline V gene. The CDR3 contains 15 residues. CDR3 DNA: TGTGCCAGCAGCCCTGGACAGGGGAAAATCAATGAGCAGTTCTTC. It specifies CASSPGQGKINEQFF.

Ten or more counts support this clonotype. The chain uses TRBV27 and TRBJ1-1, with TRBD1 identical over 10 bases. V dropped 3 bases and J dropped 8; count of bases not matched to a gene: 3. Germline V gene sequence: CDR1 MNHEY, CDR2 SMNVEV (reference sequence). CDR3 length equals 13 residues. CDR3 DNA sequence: TGTGCCAGCAGTTTCGACAGGGGGCGGGAAGCTTTCTTT. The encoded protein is CASSFDRGREAFF.

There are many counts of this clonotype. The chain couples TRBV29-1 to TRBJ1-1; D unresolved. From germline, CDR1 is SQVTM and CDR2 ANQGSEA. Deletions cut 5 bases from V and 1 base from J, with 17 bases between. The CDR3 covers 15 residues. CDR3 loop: CSVLSWDRSNTEAFF. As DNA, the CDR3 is TGCAGCGTTCTTTCCTGGGATCGTTCGAACACTGAAGCTTTCTTT.

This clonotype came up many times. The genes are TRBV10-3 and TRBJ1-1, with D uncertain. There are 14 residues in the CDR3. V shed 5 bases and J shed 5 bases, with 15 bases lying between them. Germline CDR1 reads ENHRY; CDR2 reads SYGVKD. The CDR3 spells CAISQQDGVTEAFF. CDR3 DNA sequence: TGTGCCATCAGTCAGCAGGATGGTGTGACTGAAGCTTTCTTT.

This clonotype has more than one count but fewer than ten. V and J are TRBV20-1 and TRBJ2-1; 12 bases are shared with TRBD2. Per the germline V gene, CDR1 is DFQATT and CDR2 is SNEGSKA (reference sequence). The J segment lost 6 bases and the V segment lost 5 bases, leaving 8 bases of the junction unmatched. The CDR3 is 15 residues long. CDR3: CSAAKGLAGTNEQFF. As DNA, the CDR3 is TGCAGTGCTGCTAAAGGACTAGCGGGAACCAATGAGCAGTTCTTC.

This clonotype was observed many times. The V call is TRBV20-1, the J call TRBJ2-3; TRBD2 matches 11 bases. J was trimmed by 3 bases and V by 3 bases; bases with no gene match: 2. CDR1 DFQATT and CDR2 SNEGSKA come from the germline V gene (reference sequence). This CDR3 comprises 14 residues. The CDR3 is CSARTSGMTDTQYF. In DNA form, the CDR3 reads TGCAGTGCTAGGACTAGCGGGATGACAGATACGCAGTATTTT.

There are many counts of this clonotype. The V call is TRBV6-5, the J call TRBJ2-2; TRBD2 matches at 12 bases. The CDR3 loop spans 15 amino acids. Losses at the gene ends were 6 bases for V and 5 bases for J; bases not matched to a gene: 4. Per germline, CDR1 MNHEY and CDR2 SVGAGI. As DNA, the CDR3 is TGTGCCAGCAGCAGACTAGCGGGAGATACCGGGGAGCTGTTTTTT. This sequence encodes CASSRLAGDTGELFF.

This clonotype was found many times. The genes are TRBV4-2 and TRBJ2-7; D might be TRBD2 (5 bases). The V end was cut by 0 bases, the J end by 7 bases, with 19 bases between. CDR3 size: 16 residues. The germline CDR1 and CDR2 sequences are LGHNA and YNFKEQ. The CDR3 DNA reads TGTGCCAGCAGCCAAGATCTTCTGCGGGCCGTGGGGGAGCAGTACTTC. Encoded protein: CASSQDLLRAVGEQYF.

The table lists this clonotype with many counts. CDR3: CSARDQGQPYEQYF. The CDR3, as DNA: TGCAGTGCTAGGGACCAGGGTCAGCCCTACGAGCAGTACTTC. The V call is TRBV20-1, the J call TRBJ2-7; D is possibly TRBD1 (5 bases). This CDR3 contains 14 residues. Germline lookup yields CDR1 DFQATT and CDR2 SNEGSKA (reference sequence). V lost 3 bases to trimming and J lost 2 bases, with 14 bases between them.

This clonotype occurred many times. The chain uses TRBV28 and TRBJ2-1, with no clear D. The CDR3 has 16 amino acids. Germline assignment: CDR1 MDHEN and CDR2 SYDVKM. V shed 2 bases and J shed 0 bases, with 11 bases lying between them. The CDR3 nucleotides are TGTGCCAGCAGTTTACCGACATTTAGCTCCTACAATGAGCAGTTCTTC. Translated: CASSLPTFSSYNEQFF.